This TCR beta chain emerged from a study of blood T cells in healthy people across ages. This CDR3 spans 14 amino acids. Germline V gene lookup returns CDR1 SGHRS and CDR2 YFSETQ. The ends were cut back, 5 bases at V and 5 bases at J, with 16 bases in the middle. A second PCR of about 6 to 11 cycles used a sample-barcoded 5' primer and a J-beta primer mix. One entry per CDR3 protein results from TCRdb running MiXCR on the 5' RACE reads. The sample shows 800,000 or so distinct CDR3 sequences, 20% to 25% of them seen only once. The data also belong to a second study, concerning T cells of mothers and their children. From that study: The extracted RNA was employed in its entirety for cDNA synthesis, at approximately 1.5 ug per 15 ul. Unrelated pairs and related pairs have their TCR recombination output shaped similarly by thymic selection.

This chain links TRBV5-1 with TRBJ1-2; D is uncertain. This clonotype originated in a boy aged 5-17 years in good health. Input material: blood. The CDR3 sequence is CASRTDSGYYGYTF. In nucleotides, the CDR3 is TGCGCCAGCAGGACGGACTCAGGTTATTATGGCTACACCTTC.